Presented here are 18 T cell receptor beta chains from one specimen sequenced in a study of blood T cell repertoires in COVID-19. The table came from immunoSEQ multiplex PCR; TCRdb's copy has only in-frame clones and leaves some out. In the table there are approximately 60,000 clones, approximately 80% of which are singletons. Source material: peripheral blood. Every receptor here comes from a man older than 75 with acute or convalescent COVID-19.

This chain links TRBV3-1 (or the pseudogene TRBV3-2) with TRBJ2-5; no reliable D call. The germline V gene has CDR1 LGHDT and CDR2 YNNKEL (reference sequence). Trimming cost V 0 bases and J 7 bases, with 18 bases left between them. The CDR3 is made up of 16 amino acids. The CDR3 loop reads CASSQDLGGPLGTQYF. The DNA for the CDR3 is TGTGCCAGCAGCCAAGATCTCGGCGGCCCATTAGGGACCCAGTACTTC.

The chain has TRBV6-1 and TRBJ2-1; maybe TRBD1 (5 bases). Trimming left V 1 base short and J 8 bases short, with 12 bases between. The CDR3 is 14 residues long. Germline assignment: CDR1 MNHNS and CDR2 SASEGT. The CDR3 region is CASSEVGVGYEQFF. The CDR3 DNA reads as TGTGCCAGCAGTGAAGTAGGGGTTGGATATGAGCAGTTCTTC.

As to this clone: Other DNA sequences from this sample encode an identical CDR3 as well. The chain is built from TRBV19 and TRBJ1-2; TRBD1 matches at 8 bases. After removal of 7 bases from V and 4 bases from J, the junction contained 11 bases not matched to a gene. CDR1 LNHDA and CDR2 SQIVND come from the germline V gene (reference sequence). This CDR3 comprises 15 residues. CDR3 loop: CASTSPDRASYGYTF. CDR3 DNA sequence: TGTGCCAGTACTTCTCCGGACAGGGCTTCCTATGGCTACACCTTC.

This chain joins TRBV7-6 and TRBJ1-2; D call uncertain. The CDR3 length is 16 residues. In germline, CDR1 is SGHVS, CDR2 FNYEAQ. The ends were cut back, 1 base at V and 0 bases at J, with 12 bases in the middle. Here the CDR3 reads CASSLVSGLTNYGYTF. CDR3 coding DNA: TGTGCCAGCAGCTTAGTATCAGGACTAACTAACTATGGCTACACCTTC.

V gene TRBV5-6 combines with J gene TRBJ1-6, with 8 bases identical to TRBD1. This CDR3 has 15 residues. Trimming at V came to 3 bases and at J to 5 bases, leaving 4 bases not matched to a gene. Germline V gene data show CDR1 as SGHDT and CDR2 as YYEEEE. The CDR3 spells CASSSDRENNSPLHF. The CDR3 DNA follows: TGTGCCAGCAGCTCGGACAGGGAGAATAATTCACCCCTCCACTTT.

The table lists this clone with a few counts. This rearrangement joins TRBV6-5 to TRBJ1-6; a possible D gene is TRBD1 (6 bases). Germline loops: CDR1 MNHEY, CDR2 SVGAGI. V dropped 6 bases and J dropped 5 bases, with 14 bases sitting between them. There are 15 residues in the CDR3. This CDR3 is CASRPQGNNNSPLHF. CDR3 nucleotides: TGTGCCAGCAGACCACAGGGTAACAATAATTCACCCCTCCACTTT.

Concerning this clone: In this CDR3 the conserved last residue, phenylalanine or tryptophan, is missing, so a read error is likely. The DNA is left out, because the CDR3 cannot be placed on it with certainty; the CDR3 is given as TCRdb lists it. V usage is TRBV7-8 and J usage is TRBJ2-7; the DNA was not used to check the table's D call, TRBD1. Inclusive of both ends, the CDR3 amounts to 13 amino acids. Germline assignment: CDR1 SGHVS and CDR2 FQNEAQ. Here the CDR3 reads CASSHTDRGPPHI.

The rearrangement uses TRBV9 and TRBJ1-2; 7 bases are a match to TRBD1. With 4 bases clipped from V and 4 bases from J, the junction kept 7 bases outside the gene matches. The germline V gene encodes CDR1 SGDLS and CDR2 YYNGEE. The CDR3 is 14 amino acids. Here the CDR3 reads CASSTQGGSYGYTF. CDR3 nucleotide sequence: TGTGCCAGCAGCACCCAGGGGGGATCCTATGGCTACACCTTC.

This clone came up once. The chain employs TRBV7-9 and TRBJ1-2, with 9 positions matching TRBD1. V dropped 1 base and J dropped 4; count of bases not matched to a gene: 7. The CDR3 has 16 amino acids. In germline, CDR1 is SEHNR, CDR2 FQNEAQ (reference sequence). CDR3 sequence reads: CASSLVPGQGVYGYTF. Here the CDR3 DNA reads TGTGCCAGCAGCTTAGTCCCGGGACAGGGTGTCTATGGCTACACCTTC.

The rearrangement joins TRBV5-4 to TRBJ2-7; 7 bases agree with TRBD1. V lost 4 bases to trimming and J lost 4 bases; unmatched junction nucleotides: 11. Germline assignment: CDR1 SGHNT and CDR2 YYREEE (reference sequence). This CDR3 comprises 15 residues. DNA for the CDR3: TGTGCCAGCAGCCCGAGGGACAGAACACCTTACGAGCAGTACTTC. Protein sequence: CASSPRDRTPYEQYF.

The chain links TRBV28 to TRBJ1-2; D call uncertain. CDR1 and CDR2 (germline): MDHEN, SYDVKM. The CDR3 consists of 13 residues. Trimming cost V 6 bases and J 1 base, with 9 bases left between them. The CDR3 is CASSTGLNYGYTF. Here the CDR3 DNA reads TGTGCCAGCAGCACCGGACTTAACTATGGCTACACCTTC.

This clone has a handful of counts. The chain's CDR3 is CASSPRGGTRDSPLHF. CDR3 in DNA: TGTGCCAGCAGTCCCCGCGGGGGGACACGGGATTCACCCCTCCACTTT. V and J are TRBV2 and TRBJ1-6; possible D gene TRBD1, 6 bases. The length of the CDR3 is 16 residues. The V and J ends lost 5 bases and 8 bases respectively, with 19 bases between them. Germline loops: CDR1 SNHLY, CDR2 FYNNEI.

The V and J genes are TRBV6-5 and TRBJ1-6; 7 bases map to TRBD1. The CDR3 length is 15 residues. CDR1 and CDR2 (germline): MNHEY, SVGAGI. V lost 0 bases, J lost 10 bases, and 6 bases stayed unmatched. DNA of the CDR3: TGTGCCAGCAGTTACTCGACCAGGGGGAGGTCACCCCTCCACTTT. Protein sequence: CASSYSTRGRSPLHF.

This clone showed up just once. The genes are TRBV2 and TRBJ2-1; TRBD2 might be the D (5 bases). Between the trimmed V and J ends, which lost 4 bases and 6 bases, there was a span of 10 bases. The CDR3 runs 13 residues. Germline-derived CDR1 and CDR2 are SNHLY and FYNNEI. The CDR3, as DNA: TGTGCCAGCAGTGTTTTGGGAGCCAATGAGCAGTTCTTC. Its translation is CASSVLGANEQFF.

The chain employs TRBV2 and TRBJ1-1, with 7 bases lining up with TRBD1. This CDR3 is built from 12 residues. V was clipped by 3 bases and J by 11 bases; unmatched bases: 6. Germline assignment: CDR1 SNHLY and CDR2 FYNNEI. The CDR3 loop reads CASSENRGLAFF. The CDR3 DNA reads as TGTGCCAGCAGTGAGAACAGGGGTCTGGCTTTCTTT.

The chain couples TRBV7-2 to TRBJ2-5; unclear D gene. Germline V gives CDR1 SGHTA, CDR2 FQGNSA. Trimming shortened V by 1 base and J by 5 bases, and 11 bases separated the two germline ends. The CDR3 consists of 14 residues. This CDR3 is CASSLGLGSETQYF. DNA of the CDR3: TGTGCCAGCAGCTTAGGTCTAGGATCGGAGACCCAGTACTTC.

The chain joins TRBV2 to TRBJ1-6; 7 bases match TRBD1. The CDR3 length is 14 residues. Germline CDR1 is SNHLY and CDR2 is FYNNEI. After removal of 4 bases from V and 10 bases from J, the junction contained 7 bases not matched to a gene. The CDR3 sequence is CASSARKQGSPLHF. The CDR3 coding sequence is TGTGCCAGCAGTGCCCGTAAACAGGGGTCACCCCTCCACTTT.

The gene calls are TRBV19 and TRBJ1-2; tentatively, D is TRBD1 (6 bases). Trimming removed 3 bases at V and 2 bases at J, with 13 bases between. Germline CDR1 and CDR2: LNHDA and SQIVND (reference sequence). CDR3 length: 15 residues. The CDR3: CASSIHRQANYGYTF. The CDR3 DNA sequence: TGTGCCAGTAGTATCCACCGACAGGCCAACTATGGCTACACCTTC. Combining the CDR3 with reference TRBV19 and TRBJ1-2 gives the whole variable domain DGGITQSPKYLFRKEGQNVTLSCEQNLNHDAMYWYRQDPGQGLRLIYYSQIVNDFQKGDIAEGYSVSREKKESFPLTVTSAQKNPTAFYLCASSIHRQANYGYTFGSGTRLTVV.